This TCR beta chain appears in the sequencing data of a study of shared clonotypes between healthy human individuals. General study findings and limits: The study generally estimated greater richness for naive than memory subsets. Sequencing of the sorted subsets was shown by rarefaction to be incomplete despite large depth.

The authors distributed each subset's genomic DNA evenly over several immunoSEQ plates. Profiling relied on immunoSEQ multiplex PCR, and the TCRdb table lists in-frame clones only, not all of them. The repertoire holds about 2.2 million clones, approximately 92% seen once, with around 1.7% in the top ten. Germline CDR1 reads LGHNA; CDR2 reads YSLEER. The J segment lost 5 bases and the V segment lost 1 base, leaving 5 bases of the junction unmatched. This CDR3 has 15 residues. In the case of this clone: Its target is not known.

The naive CD8 subset, CD45RO-negative cells positively selected for CCR7, excluded terminally differentiated effector memory CD45RA+ cells. All donors were healthy HIV-negative adults lacking recent acute infections or vaccinations. The chain is built from TRBV4-3 and TRBJ2-7; 10 bases are shared with TRBD2. This receptor was obtained from a man younger than 35 in good health. Some clones in this sample may be carry-over from other donors' samples. Input material: naive CD8+ T cells from PBMCs. The CDR3 spells CASSQALAGGNEQYF. The CDR3 DNA follows: TGCGCCAGCAGCCAAGCTTTAGCGGGAGGAAACGAGCAGTACTTC.